A selection of T cell receptor beta chains follows, all from one sample in a study of blood T cell repertoires in COVID-19. TCRdb's copy holds only in-frame clones and misses some; the assay was immunoSEQ multiplex PCR. The profile shows about 170,000 clones, over 80% of them singletons. Material: peripheral blood. The receptor source for this set is a woman of 80 years or more with COVID-19, enrolled during active disease. The conserved cysteine and the conserved F or W are not part of the CDR3 here.

13	TRBV5-6	TRBJ2-7	ASSSPGQGSYEQY
13	TRBV2	TRBJ2-5	ASSDRLAGGETQY
15	TRBV15	TRBJ1-1	ATSPDRGLRLYTEAF
12	TRBV5-6	TRBJ2-3	ASSFGGAADTQY
12	TRBV15	TRBJ2-7	ATSPREVGYEQY
12	TRBV5-1	TRBJ2-3	ASSFPREGASQY
13	TRBV5-1	TRBJ1-2	ASSWGGDPDYGYT
13	TRBV19	TRBJ1-3	ASSIPTASGNTIY
13	TRBV6-5	TRBJ1-1	ASSHPGQGAWEAF
10	TRBV7-9	TRBJ1-1	ASSLGQGEAF
11	TRBV12-3/TRBV12-4	TRBJ1-5	ASSLGGLQPQH
11	TRBV5-6	TRBJ2-7	ASSAGLTYEQY
14	TRBV7-3	TRBJ2-2	ASSPQVGSYAGELF
12	TRBV21-1	TRBJ1-5	ASTRLRENQPQH
14	TRBV28	TRBJ2-7	ASTSTGSGNPYEQY
11	TRBV6-6	TRBJ1-1	ASSYSTGTEAF
12	TRBV5-1	TRBJ2-3	ASHPGHNTDTQY
10	TRBV12-3/TRBV12-4	TRBJ2-7	ASSSRVREQY
14	TRBV6-5	TRBJ1-2	ASSYLGGGQAADYT
15	TRBV19	TRBJ2-7	ASSIDRVGTPTGEQY
12	TRBV7-7	TRBJ2-7	ASSTGLAGDQQY
15	TRBV5-1	TRBJ1-2	ASSLGAGVGANYGYT
14	TRBV20-1	TRBJ2-3	SAIDPGGSSTDTQY
12	TRBV5-1	TRBJ2-2	ASRQFANTGELF